This passage covers 26 T cell receptor beta chains from one sample sequenced in a study of early T cells in non-severe SARS-CoV-2 infection (dated by TCRdb to 2020 to 2022). Library prep was done by 5' RACE. Instrument on record: NextSeq 500. TCRdb reworked the public reads: Q25 trimming with fastp, MiXCR clone assembly, productive beta chains retained. Merged by CDR3 protein, the rows form single entries marked with the most common genes and DNA. The sample includes tens of thousands of distinct CDR3 sequences, with 11% to 15% observed a single time. 3% of the sample belongs to the ten largest clones. Sequencing used whole blood. These receptor sequences come from an adult who was a healthcare worker with PCR-confirmed SARS-CoV-2 infection or an uninfected control (not recorded which).

Many counts were recorded for this clonotype. The chain uses TRBV4-1 and TRBJ2-3; 9 bases are a match to TRBD1. Germline CDR1 is MGHRA and CDR2 is YSYEKL. There are 14 residues in the CDR3. V trimming: 3 bases; J trimming: 5 bases; junction bases outside the gene matches: 3. The CDR3 spells CASSQGQGKDTQYF. The CDR3 nucleotides are TGCGCCAGCAGCCAGGGACAGGGTAAAGATACGCAGTATTTT.

This clonotype was picked up many times. The J gene is TRBJ2-1, the V gene TRBV6-4; TRBD1 matches 10 bases. V shed 5 bases, J shed 3 bases, and the junction held 4 bases outside the gene matches. CDR1 and CDR2 (germline): MRHNA, SNTAGT. The length of the CDR3 is 15 residues. In DNA, the CDR3 is TGTGCCAGCAGTCTGCGGACAGGGGGCTACAATGAGCAGTTCTTC. It is translated as CASSLRTGGYNEQFF.

The table lists this clonotype with many counts. This chain connects TRBV25-1 to TRBJ2-7; D might be TRBD1 (6 bases). Germline V CDR1 and CDR2: MGHDK, SYGVNS. V lost 4 bases, J lost 0 bases, and 7 bases lay in between. This CDR3 has 13 residues. The CDR3 spells CASSGDNSYEQYF. CDR3 sequence (DNA): TGTGCCAGCAGTGGGGACAACTCCTACGAGCAGTACTTC.

V and J are TRBV20-1 and TRBJ2-5; weak D call: TRBD2 (6 bases). The ends were cut back, 1 base at V and 2 bases at J, with 11 bases in the middle. The CDR3 is 14 amino acids. Germline V lookup: CDR1 DFQATT, CDR2 SNEGSKA (reference sequence). CDR3 DNA sequence: TGCAGTGCTAGAGGGGGAGGCGGACAAGAGACCCAGTACTTC. Protein product: CSARGGGGQETQYF.

The gene calls are TRBV10-3 and TRBJ1-2; tentatively, D is TRBD1 (5 bases). The CDR3 contains 10 residues. V lost 6 bases, J lost 7 bases, and 6 bases lay in between. CDR1 ENHRY and CDR2 SYGVKD come from the germline V gene. CDR3 sequence reads: CAIRGVGYTF. CDR3 nucleotide sequence: TGTGCCATCAGAGGGGTTGGCTACACCTTC.

The rearrangement uses TRBV29-1 and TRBJ2-7, with 11 bases lining up with TRBD1. The trim removed 3 bases at V and 0 bases at J, leaving 1 base unmatched. The germline V gene encodes CDR1 SQVTM and CDR2 ANQGSEA. The CDR3 totals 14 residues. CDR3 bases: TGCAGCGTTGAGGGACAGGGGGGCTCCTACGAGCAGTACTTC. It is translated as CSVEGQGGSYEQYF.

The chain carries TRBV5-1 and TRBJ2-3, with unresolved D. V was pared by 0 bases and J by 1 base, with 9 bases between. The CDR3 sequence is 15 residues long. Germline V gene lookup returns CDR1 SGHRS and CDR2 YFSETQ. The DNA for the CDR3 is TGCGCCAGCAGCTTGGCCGGGCTAGGCACAGATACGCAGTATTTT. Encoded protein: CASSLAGLGTDTQYF.

This clonotype was picked up a small number of times. The rearrangement uses TRBV4-1 and TRBJ1-3; TRBD1 aligns across 8 bases. Germline V CDR1 and CDR2: MGHRA, YSYEKL. The V and J ends lost 4 bases and 4 bases, in that order; junction bases with no gene match: 6. The CDR3 sequence is 15 residues long. This CDR3 is CASSPFRGLGNTIYF. Written as DNA, the CDR3 is TGCGCCAGCAGCCCATTCAGGGGGCTCGGAAACACCATATATTTT.

This clonotype was observed a handful of times. The chain is built from TRBV11-1 and TRBJ2-5, with a tentative D call TRBD2 (6 bases). CDR3 length equals 13 residues. CDR1 SGHAT and CDR2 FQDESV come from the germline V gene (reference sequence). The ends were cut back, 6 bases at V and 2 bases at J, with 10 bases in the middle. In DNA form, the CDR3 reads TGTGCCAGCAGGGCCGGGAGACAAGAGACCCAGTACTTC. This gives the protein CASRAGRQETQYF.

This clonotype was recorded at least ten times. The V gene is TRBV5-1, the J gene TRBJ2-7; 8 nucleotides match TRBD1. V lost 0 bases to trimming and J lost 7 bases; unmatched junction nucleotides: 6. There are 14 residues in the CDR3. Per germline, CDR1 SGHRS and CDR2 YFSETQ. CDR3 DNA sequence: TGCGCCAGCAGCTTGGGAGACAGGGGATGGGAGCAGTACTTC. Translated: CASSLGDRGWEQYF.

The genes are TRBV6-4 and TRBJ2-3, with 8 bases that match TRBD2. V shed 2 bases and J 5 bases; nucleotides not matched to a gene: 9. Germline V gene lookup returns CDR1 MRHNA and CDR2 SNTAGT. The CDR3 length is 16 residues. CDR3 in amino acids: CASSDKSGGPRDTQYF. CDR3 DNA sequence: TGTGCCAGCAGTGACAAATCGGGGGGGCCTCGAGATACGCAGTATTTT.

This clonotype occurred a few times. Mismatch with germline at one junction end may stem from a read error. CDR3 nucleotide sequence: TGTGCTAGCAGCCCCCGGACACACGGAGATACGCAGTATTTT. This sequence encodes CASSPRTHGDTQYF. The rearrangement links TRBV7-7 to TRBJ2-3, with D perhaps TRBD1 (5 bases). In germline, CDR1 is SSHAT, CDR2 FNYEAQ (reference sequence). CDR3 size: 14 residues. Using reference TRBV7-7 and TRBJ2-3 for the parts outside the CDR3, the full variable domain is GAGVSQSPRYKVTKRGQDVTLRCDPISSHATLYWYQQALGQGPEFLTYFNYEAQPDKSGLPSDRFSAERPEGSISTLTIQRTEQRDSAMYRCASSPRTHGDTQYFGPGTRLTVL.

In its sample, this clonotype was seen a few times. The rearrangement joins TRBV12-3 or TRBV12-4 to TRBJ2-5, with D tentatively TRBD2 (6 bases). The length of the CDR3 is 14 residues. V was clipped by 10 bases and J by 7 bases, with 22 bases between them. CDR3 in DNA: TGTGCCACTGCCCCCCCGGGACTTCGGGGGACCCAGTACTTC. Translating gives CATAPPGLRGTQYF.

The V gene is TRBV5-1, the J gene TRBJ2-7; TRBD1 agrees at 7 bases. This CDR3 has 15 residues. V dropped 3 bases and J dropped 2; count of bases not matched to a gene: 8. Germline V gene sequence: CDR1 SGHRS, CDR2 YFSETQ. For the CDR3, the DNA is TGCGCCAGCAGCTCCTCCGGGACAGCGGCCTACGAGCAGTACTTC. Protein product: CASSSSGTAAYEQYF.

This clonotype was counted only a few times. This chain uses TRBV5-6 with TRBJ2-7, with D unclear. Germline CDR1 is SGHDT and CDR2 is YYEEEE. The CDR3 loop spans 12 amino acids. The ends were cut back, 5 bases at V and 2 bases at J, with 8 bases in the middle. CDR3 sequence reads: CASSDLAYEQYF. The CDR3 DNA sequence: TGTGCCAGCAGTGACTTGGCCTACGAGCAGTACTTC.

The rearrangement joins TRBV7-2 to TRBJ2-2, with D unresolved. Germline V gene lookup returns CDR1 SGHTA and CDR2 FQGNSA. The CDR3 is made up of 16 amino acids. V was shortened by 1 base and J by 2 bases, with 11 bases between the two germline ends. The CDR3 loop reads CASSLDPGPNTGELFF. The DNA for the CDR3 is TGTGCCAGCAGCTTAGATCCGGGTCCAAACACCGGGGAGCTGTTTTTT.

This clonotype was seen repeatedly, ten times or more. This sequence joins TRBV2 and TRBJ2-7; perhaps TRBD1 as D (5 bases). Germline V gives CDR1 SNHLY, CDR2 FYNNEI. This CDR3 is 12 amino acids long. Trimming removed 4 bases at V and 3 bases at J, with 7 bases between. The CDR3 bases are TGTGCCAGCAGTGTCCAGGGCTACGAGCAGTACTTC. It yields the protein CASSVQGYEQYF. Full variable domain (missing parts from reference TRBV2 and TRBJ2-7): EPEVTQTPSHQVTQMGQEVILRCVPISNHLYFYWYRQILGQKVEFLVSFYNNEISEKSEIFDDQFSVERPDGSNFTLKIRSTKLEDSAMYFCASSVQGYEQYFGPGTRLTVT.

There are many counts of this clonotype. This rearrangement joins TRBV4-1 to TRBJ1-2, with 8 bases matching TRBD1. The V gene end was trimmed by 3 bases and the J gene end by 8 bases; junction bases not matched to a gene: 11. Germline values: CDR1 MGHRA, CDR2 YSYEKL. This CDR3 is built from 15 residues. The CDR3, as DNA: TGCGCCAGCAGCCACGTGGGGCAGGGGGCTAGCGGCTACACCTTC. It yields the protein CASSHVGQGASGYTF.

This clonotype came up a few times. The chain is built from TRBV5-1 and TRBJ2-1, with 10 nucleotides matching TRBD1. CDR1 is SGHRS, CDR2 YFSETQ, per germline. V gave up 4 bases and J gave up 10 bases; unmatched junction bases: 11. CDR3 length equals 15 residues. The CDR3 region is CASSPRDRDRGEQFF. DNA of the CDR3: TGCGCCAGCAGCCCTAGAGACCGGGACAGGGGCGAGCAGTTCTTC.

V usage is TRBV30 and J usage is TRBJ2-1; TRBD2 matches at 9 bases. CDR1 is GTSNPN and CDR2 is SVGIG in the germline V gene (reference sequence). The CDR3 is made up of 13 amino acids. J gave up 10 bases and V 7 bases, and 11 bases lay outside the gene matches. The CDR3 nucleotides read TGTGCCTCGAACCTAGCGGGGATGGGGGAGCAGTTCTTC. It codes for CASNLAGMGEQFF.

In this sample, this clonotype turned up many times. The chain carries TRBV7-2 and TRBJ1-2, with 9 bases identical to TRBD1. The CDR3 spans 15 residues. The ends lost 5 bases at V and 1 base at J; junction bases unmatched: 5. The germline CDR1 and CDR2 sequences are SGHTA and FQGNSA. CDR3 DNA sequence: TGTGCCAGCAGCCCGGGACAGGGCTTTAACTATGGCTACACCTTC. Translation: CASSPGQGFNYGYTF. Using reference TRBV7-2 and TRBJ1-2 for the parts outside the CDR3, the full variable domain is GAGVSQSPSNKVTEKGKDVELRCDPISGHTALYWYRQSLGQGLEFLIYFQGNSAPDKSGLPSDRFSAERTGGSVSTLTIQRTQQEDSAVYLCASSPGQGFNYGYTFGSGTRLTVV.

This clonotype was seen many times. CDR3 sequence reads: CASSQGLAGALYEQYF. The CDR3 DNA follows: TGCGCCAGCAGCCAAGGACTAGCGGGGGCTCTTTACGAGCAGTACTTC. The chain combines TRBV4-1 with TRBJ2-7, with 12 bases that match TRBD2. This CDR3 has 16 residues. With V trimmed by 1 base and J by 4 bases, 5 bases remained unmatched. CDR1 is MGHRA and CDR2 is YSYEKL in the germline V gene.

The J gene is TRBJ1-6, the V gene TRBV7-9, with D unresolved. CDR3 length equals 16 residues. Germline V gene data show CDR1 as SEHNR and CDR2 as FQNEAQ (reference sequence). V was clipped by 4 bases and J by 0 bases, with 10 bases between them. The CDR3 DNA sequence: TGTGCCAGCAGCTCCATGGGGAGCTCCTATAATTCACCCCTCCACTTT. Amino acids: CASSSMGSSYNSPLHF.

The V call is TRBV11-2, the J call TRBJ2-1; TRBD1 matches 8 bases. The germline V gene has CDR1 SGHAT and CDR2 FQNNGV. J gave up 2 bases and V 3 bases, and 6 bases lay outside the gene matches. There are 16 residues in the CDR3. The CDR3 protein is CASSFGGRGPYNEQFF. Here the CDR3 DNA reads TGTGCCAGCAGCTTCGGAGGCAGGGGGCCCTACAATGAGCAGTTCTTC.

The chain recombines TRBV9 with TRBJ2-3; 7 bases fit TRBD2. Germline V lookup: CDR1 SGDLS, CDR2 YYNGEE. CDR3 length: 13 residues. Unmatched junction bases numbered 5, after V lost 2 bases and J lost 8 bases. For the CDR3, the DNA is TGTGCCAGCAGCGTGGGACCGGGGGGTACGCAGTATTTT. It codes for CASSVGPGGTQYF.

There are many counts of this clonotype. This rearrangement joins TRBV20-1 to TRBJ1-1, with D unresolved. V was clipped by 0 bases and J by 1 base, with 15 bases between them. The CDR3 has 16 residues. The germline V gene has CDR1 DFQATT and CDR2 SNEGSKA (reference sequence). DNA of the CDR3: TGCAGTGCTAGAGATACGTCAGAGAGGAGGAACACTGAAGCTTTCTTT. Protein sequence: CSARDTSERRNTEAFF.